This TCR beta chain was captured by sequencing in a study of long-term antiretroviral therapy in people with HIV. Samples were assayed with immunoSEQ v3.0 at survey level. This table comes from immunoSEQ multiplex PCR, and its TCRdb copy is limited to in-frame clones, with some not included. The data contain 25,000 to 30,000 clones, almost 80% of them singletons. The V end lost 5 bases, the J end lost 3 bases, and 10 bases lay between the germline ends. Germline V gene sequence: CDR1 KGHSH, CDR2 LQKENI. This CDR3 is 13 amino acids long. The sequence was collected from a man aged 25-40 years with HIV. The specimen was unsorted PBMCs, collected 2.1 years after starting antiretroviral therapy. The J gene is TRBJ1-1, the V gene TRBV18; D perhaps matches TRBD1 (5 bases). CDR3 protein: CASSSRGDTEAFF. In DNA, the CDR3 is TGTGCCAGCTCATCTCGAGGGGACACTGAAGCTTTCTTT.